The 22 T cell receptor beta chains reported below all come from one sample, sequenced in a study of regulatory T cells in long-lasting Graves disease. As for time point: newly diagnosed GD, antithyroid drugs for less than 3 months. There was RNA extracted from PBMCs, and the TCR library was made from it. For TCR beta, libraries came from iRepertoire HTBI primers and Arm-PCR of CDR3 regions. TCRdb reprocessed the multiplex PCR reads via MiXCR and lists one record per CDR3 protein. Of 440,000 or so distinct CDR3 sequences in the sample, approximately 15% were seen once. The data also belong to a second study, concerning T cells in Graves' hyperthyroidism and ophthalmopathy.

Source: peripheral blood mononuclear cells (PBMCs), taken at new diagnosis, from a patient treated with antithyroid drugs. The receptors were sampled from a woman aged 25 to 39 with Graves disease.

Concerning this clonotype: A read error likely explains this, since a far larger clone differs by one base. V gene TRBV11-2 combines with J gene TRBJ2-7, with unresolved D. This CDR3 has 15 amino acids. CDR1 and CDR2 (germline): SGHAT, FQNNGV. CDR3 sequence: CASSLSPSRSYEQHF. CDR3 nucleotides: TGTGCCAGCAGCTTATCCCCGTCTAGGTCCTACGAGCAGCACTTC.

This clonotype occurred many times. The chain links TRBV18 to TRBJ1-1; D uncertain. V lost 5 bases to trimming and J lost 2 bases, with 18 bases between them. The germline V gene has CDR1 KGHSH and CDR2 LQKENI. This CDR3 is 16 amino acids long. CDR3 in amino acids: CASSSLRGGSNTEAFF. As DNA, the CDR3 is TGTGCCAGCTCATCTCTGCGGGGAGGGAGTAACACTGAAGCTTTCTTT.

The sample holds one count of this clonotype. A much bigger clone sits one base away, suggesting this may be a read error. The V call is TRBV19, the J call TRBJ1-1, with D possibly TRBD1 on 6 matching bases. The V gene's germline CDR1 is LNHDA and CDR2 SQIVND (reference sequence). CDR3 length equals 15 residues. The V end lost 6 bases, the J end lost 3 bases, and 17 bases lay between the germline ends. This chain's CDR3 is CASSLLAGADTEAFF. As DNA, the CDR3 is TGTGCCAGTAGCCTATTGGCGGGGGCGGACACTGAAGCTTTCTTT.

This clonotype has a count of ten or more. The V and J genes are TRBV28 and TRBJ2-7, with D possibly being TRBD1 (5 bases). The V and J ends lost 2 bases and 3 bases respectively, with 5 bases between them. Looked up from germline, CDR1 is MDHEN and CDR2 is SYDVKM. The CDR3 is made up of 12 amino acids. The CDR3 sequence: CASSLTGYEQYF. The DNA for the CDR3 is TGTGCCAGCAGTTTAACAGGCTACGAGCAGTACTTC.

This clonotype was found many times. V usage is TRBV7-9 and J usage is TRBJ2-1; D perhaps matches TRBD2 (5 bases). Germline CDR1 reads SEHNR; CDR2 reads FQNEAQ (reference sequence). V lost 5 bases and J lost 5, with 13 bases in between. This CDR3 is 14 amino acids long. The chain's CDR3 is CASSKPAGNNEQFF. CDR3 coding DNA: TGTGCCAGCAGCAAACCGGCCGGGAACAATGAGCAGTTCTTC.

This clonotype appeared a few times. V gene TRBV30 combines with J gene TRBJ1-6; TRBD1 might be the D (5 bases). The CDR3 is 13 residues long. Trimming removed 5 bases from V and 5 bases from J, with 10 bases in between. CDR1 GTSNPN and CDR2 SVGIG come from the germline V gene (reference sequence). The CDR3 reads CAWAGGDNSPLHF. The CDR3 DNA is TGTGCCTGGGCCGGGGGGGATAATTCACCCCTCCACTTT.

This clonotype was recorded many times. The chain links TRBV13 to TRBJ1-1; the D is unclear. This CDR3 comprises 14 residues. The germline CDR1 and CDR2 sequences are PRHDT and FYEKMQ (reference sequence). V dropped 2 bases and J dropped 1 base, with 8 bases sitting between them. The CDR3 nucleotides read TGTGCCAGCAGCTTAAGCCAAAGGAACACTGAAGCTTTCTTT. Amino acids: CASSLSQRNTEAFF.

In this sample, this clonotype turned up a few times. The chain employs TRBV25-1 and TRBJ1-5; D is unresolved. Trimming shortened V by 2 bases and J by 0 bases, and 5 bases separated the two germline ends. This CDR3 is 14 amino acids long. From germline, CDR1 is MGHDK and CDR2 SYGVNS. The CDR3 DNA reads TGTGCCAGCAGTGAAAACGATAGCAATCAGCCCCAGCATTTT. This translates into CASSENDSNQPQHF.

This clonotype has a count of ten or more. The genes are TRBV28 and TRBJ2-5; TRBD2 matches 7 bases. Germline loops: CDR1 MDHEN, CDR2 SYDVKM. The CDR3 length is 14 residues. V gave up 2 bases and J gave up 5 bases; unmatched junction bases: 5. CDR3 protein: CASSLEREGETQYF. The CDR3 DNA follows: TGTGCCAGCAGTTTAGAGCGGGAAGGGGAGACCCAGTACTTC. The complete variable domain, with remaining parts taken from reference TRBV28 and TRBJ2-5, reads DVKVTQSSRYLVKRTGEKVFLECVQDMDHENMFWYRQDPGLGLRLIYFSYDVKMKEKGDIPEGYSVSREKKERFSLILESASTNQTSMYLCASSLEREGETQYFGPGTRLLVL.

The genes are TRBV11-2 and TRBJ2-6; no firm D call. This CDR3 comprises 18 residues. Per germline, CDR1 SGHAT and CDR2 FQNNGV. Trimming removed 1 base from V and 0 bases from J, with 13 bases in between. DNA of the CDR3: TGTGCCAGCAGCTTAGTTCCCCGAGCCCCCTCTGGGGCCAACGTCCTGACTTTC. As protein: CASSLVPRAPSGANVLTF.

Concerning this clonotype itself: The junction departs from the called germline gene at one end, perhaps through a read error. The genes are TRBV2 and TRBJ2-7; D unclear. The germline V gene encodes CDR1 SNHLY and CDR2 FYNNEI. CDR3 length: 12 amino acids. CDR3 bases: TGTGCCAGCACTGAAGCGCGCGTCGAGCAGTACTTC. Translated, it gives CASTEARVEQYF.

This rearrangement joins TRBV5-1 to TRBJ2-7, with unresolved D. Germline V gene data show CDR1 as SGHRS and CDR2 as YFSETQ. There are 17 residues in the CDR3. The ends were cut back, 5 bases at V and 7 bases at J, with 28 bases in the middle. CDR3: CASSSSQFSGSYNEQYF. The CDR3 DNA reads TGCGCCAGCAGTTCCTCTCAGTTCTCCGGCTCCTACAATGAGCAGTACTTC.

On this clonotype itself: A single base separates this from a much larger clone, so it may be a read error. The gene calls are TRBV28 and TRBJ1-2; D gene uncertain. Germline V gene sequence: CDR1 MDHEN, CDR2 SYDVKM. Trimming pared 8 bases from V and 4 bases from J, leaving 20 bases between. The CDR3 extends over 15 amino acids. The CDR3 nucleotides are TGTGCCAGCGAGCGTCACTCGGGGTTTAGCTATGGCTACACCTTC. Translation gives CASERHSGFSYGYTF.

This clonotype appeared once. One end of the junction varies from germline; a read error may be responsible. V usage is TRBV6-8 and J usage is TRBJ1-5; the match to TRBD1 covers 9 bases. The length of the CDR3 is 15 residues. CDR1 MNHGY and CDR2 SAAAGT come from the germline V gene. The CDR3: CASSYPQGAYQPQRF. The CDR3 coding sequence is TGTGCCAGCAGTTACCCACAGGGGGCCTATCAGCCCCAGCGTTTT.

V and J are TRBV7-9 and TRBJ2-1, with 9 bases aligning to TRBD1. Germline CDR1 SEHNR, CDR2 FQNEAQ (reference sequence). This CDR3 comprises 16 residues. The junction had 7 bases not matched to a gene; V was cut back by 1 base and J by 6 bases. DNA of the CDR3: TGTGCCAGCAGCTTAGTGGGGGACAGGGTCATCAATGAGCAGTTCTTC. Protein sequence: CASSLVGDRVINEQFF.

Only a few counts were recorded for this clonotype. The rearrangement joins TRBV27 to TRBJ1-1; tentative D call: TRBD1 (5 bases). Trimming took off 0 bases at V and 2 bases at J, with 10 bases between the two ends. The length of the CDR3 is 15 residues. Germline values: CDR1 MNHEY, CDR2 SMNVEV (reference sequence). In nucleotides, the CDR3 is TGTGCCAGCAGTTTATCGAGCAGGGTCAACACTGAAGCTTTCTTT. It is translated as CASSLSSRVNTEAFF.

This clonotype occurred a few times. The chain is built from TRBV24-1 and TRBJ2-1, with TRBD1 matching 7 bases. V shed 5 bases, J shed 5 bases, and the junction held 8 bases outside the gene matches. Germline V gives CDR1 KGHDR, CDR2 SFDVKD. The CDR3 has 15 residues. CDR3 sequence (DNA): TGTGCCACCAGTGGAGACAGGGTCCGTCACAATGAGCAGTTCTTC. As protein: CATSGDRVRHNEQFF.

This clonotype appeared a few times. V and J are TRBV30 and TRBJ1-2; D is undetermined. The CDR3 has 14 residues. The germline V gene has CDR1 GTSNPN and CDR2 SVGIG (reference sequence). V gave up 3 bases and J gave up 4 bases, with 15 bases separating them. The CDR3 protein is CAWRSSGPPYGYTF. The CDR3, as DNA: TGTGCCTGGAGATCGTCAGGTCCCCCCTATGGCTACACCTTC.

At least ten counts were recorded for this clonotype. The gene calls are TRBV11-3 and TRBJ2-1; 7 bases match TRBD2. CDR1 and CDR2 (germline): SGHNT, YENEEA. V shed 8 bases and J 9 bases; nucleotides not matched to a gene: 7. This CDR3 spans 12 amino acids. The CDR3 reads CASGRVPGEQFF. CDR3 coding DNA: TGTGCCAGCGGGAGGGTCCCAGGTGAGCAGTTCTTC.

This chain joins TRBV9 and TRBJ1-4; D remains ambiguous. Trimming left V 1 base short and J 7 bases short, with 11 bases between. Looked up from germline, CDR1 is SGDLS and CDR2 is YYNGEE. This CDR3 region has 14 residues. In nucleotides, the CDR3 is TGTGCCAGCAGCGTATGGGAAGAGGCTGAAAAACTGTTTTTT. It specifies CASSVWEEAEKLFF.

On this clonotype: A single base separates this from a much larger clone, so it may be a read error. The J gene is TRBJ2-7, the V gene TRBV20-1, with D possibly matching TRBD1 (5 bases). This CDR3 has 13 amino acids. The germline V gene encodes CDR1 DFQATT and CDR2 SNEGSKA (reference sequence). The CDR3 loop is CSARRAQGVEQCF. In nucleotides, the CDR3 is TGCAGTGCTCGCAGGGCTCAGGGTGTCGAGCAGTGCTTC.

This clonotype was observed at least ten times. This chain joins TRBV27 and TRBJ2-7; the match to TRBD2 covers 11 bases. CDR3 length: 16 residues. J was trimmed by 2 bases and V by 5 bases; bases with no gene match: 8. The germline CDR1 and CDR2 sequences are MNHEY and SMNVEV (reference sequence). In DNA form, the CDR3 reads TGTGCCAGCAGTCCCGGGACTAGCGGACTGGCCTACGAGCAGTACTTC. Protein sequence: CASSPGTSGLAYEQYF.